Shown below are 26 T cell receptor beta chains from a single sample sequenced in a study of breast tumors, draining lymph nodes, adjacent tissues. Axillary draining lymph nodes of breast cancer patients supplied the node samples. MiXCR, run by TCRdb on the multiplex PCR reads, gives a single entry per CDR3 protein. Among approximately 150,000 distinct CDR3 sequences listed, about 34% were seen once. The sample taken for sequencing was axillary lymph node tissue. These receptors were collected from a female donor with breast cancer. Some clones in this sample may be carry-over from other donors' samples.

This clonotype was counted many times. The rearrangement links TRBV9 to TRBJ2-1; D call uncertain. This CDR3 is built from 13 residues. V was pared by 4 bases and J by 6 bases, with 11 bases between. The germline CDR1 and CDR2 sequences are SGDLS and YYNGEE. The CDR3 region is CASSTREVNEQFF. The CDR3 DNA is TGTGCCAGCAGCACGAGAGAGGTCAATGAGCAGTTCTTC.

The chain couples TRBV2 to TRBJ2-7; TRBD2 is a possible D gene (6 bases). Trimming left V 5 bases short and J 6 bases short, with 20 bases between. The CDR3 covers 15 residues. The germline V gene encodes CDR1 SNHLY and CDR2 FYNNEI. The CDR3 sequence: CASSPRAKRGTEQYF. The DNA of the CDR3 is TGTGCCAGCAGTCCGCGAGCCAAACGGGGGACCGAGCAGTACTTC.

This rearrangement joins TRBV20-1 to TRBJ2-5; weak D call: TRBD2 (6 bases). Germline V gene lookup returns CDR1 DFQATT and CDR2 SNEGSKA (reference sequence). The CDR3 spans 12 residues. Deletions cut 4 bases from V and 5 bases from J, with 11 bases between. CDR3 nucleotide sequence: TGCAGTGCTATGAAGGCGGGGGAGACCCAGTACTTC. Translating it yields CSAMKAGETQYF.

This chain links TRBV28 with TRBJ1-2, with D unclear. The CDR3 runs to 17 residues. Germline CDR1 and CDR2: MDHEN and SYDVKM. Trimming removed 6 bases at V and 4 bases at J, with 24 bases between. CDR3: CASSSNSGSFPLYGYTF. CDR3 in DNA: TGTGCCAGCAGCTCTAACTCAGGATCGTTTCCCCTCTATGGCTACACCTTC.

The chain combines TRBV24-1 with TRBJ2-7, with 9 bases aligning to TRBD1. The CDR3 covers 15 residues. Germline assignment: CDR1 KGHDR and CDR2 SFDVKD. J lost 3 bases, V lost 4 bases, and 6 bases had no gene match. The CDR3, as DNA: TGTGCCACCAGTGACACCCGGGACAGGGTCTACGAGCAGTACTTC. Amino acid sequence: CATSDTRDRVYEQYF.

Many counts were recorded for this clonotype. The DNA of the CDR3 is TGTGCCAGCAGCCAATTGGGGGAAAAACTGTTTTTT. Its translation is CASSQLGEKLFF. The chain is built from TRBV7-9 and TRBJ1-4; D remains ambiguous. The CDR3 sequence is 12 residues long. Germline CDR1 and CDR2: SEHNR and FQNEAQ (reference sequence). The V gene lost 5 bases and the J gene lost 8 bases, with 9 bases spanning the gap.

This clonotype was detected ten times or more. The J gene is TRBJ2-7, the V gene TRBV7-9, with D tentatively TRBD1 or TRBD2 (5 bases each). Germline CDR1 reads SEHNR; CDR2 reads FQNEAQ (reference sequence). CDR3 length equals 15 residues. Trimming removed 1 base at V and 11 bases at J, with 21 bases between. The CDR3 bases are TGTGCCAGCAGCTTAGTGTTGGGAGAAGGGGCAGACGAGTACTTC. Protein sequence: CASSLVLGEGADEYF.

This clonotype showed up just once. V is TRBV19 and J is TRBJ1-2; 7 positions match TRBD1. CDR3 size: 12 residues. The germline CDR1 and CDR2 sequences are LNHDA and SQIVND (reference sequence). The ends lost 6 bases at V and 4 bases at J; junction bases unmatched: 2. The CDR3 protein is CASRQGGYGYTF. CDR3 DNA sequence: TGTGCCAGTAGGCAGGGGGGCTATGGCTACACCTTC.

This clonotype was observed many times. J is TRBJ2-6 and V is TRBV6-5, with TRBD1 as a possible D gene (6 bases). The CDR3 covers 16 residues. In germline, CDR1 is MNHEY, CDR2 SVGAGI. V lost 2 bases to trimming and J lost 2 bases, with 10 bases between them. CDR3 coding DNA: TGTGCCAGCAGTTACGGCAGGGACACTGGGGCCAACGTCCTGACTTTC. It encodes CASSYGRDTGANVLTF.

The sample holds many counts of this clonotype. The chain combines TRBV7-3 with TRBJ2-3; the D is unclear. The germline V and J ends were trimmed by 5 bases and 8 bases, with 11 bases remaining between them. This CDR3 has 12 amino acids. CDR1 is SGHTA, CDR2 FQGTGA, per germline. The CDR3 DNA sequence: TGTGCCAGCAGCCCAGGAGACGGTACGCAGTATTTT. Amino acid sequence: CASSPGDGTQYF.

This clonotype was counted ten times or more. V and J are TRBV12-3 or TRBV12-4 and TRBJ2-3; D may be TRBD1 or TRBD2 (5 bases each). The V gene lost 6 bases and the J gene lost 0 bases, with 13 bases spanning the gap. This CDR3 contains 15 residues. CDR3 in DNA: TGTGCCAGCAGCAGATATAGGGACAGCACAGATACGCAGTATTTT. It encodes CASSRYRDSTDTQYF.

In the case of this clonotype: At one boundary the junction diverges from the germline segment, which might be a read error. The rearrangement uses TRBV20-1 and TRBJ2-4, with D perhaps matching TRBD2 (5 bases). The CDR3 runs 16 residues. Germline-derived CDR1 and CDR2 are DFQATT and SNEGSKA (reference sequence). The CDR3 coding sequence is TGCAGTGCTGGAGATTTACATGGCGGGCCCAAAAACATTCAGTACTTC. Amino acid sequence: CSAGDLHGGPKNIQYF.

This chain uses TRBV14 with TRBJ1-6; 9 bases agree with TRBD1. Germline-derived CDR1 and CDR2 are SGHDN and FVKESK. V gave up 4 bases and J gave up 8 bases; unmatched junction bases: 15. The CDR3 has 18 residues. The CDR3 sequence is CASSLNQVWGQGDSPLHF. DNA for the CDR3: TGTGCCAGCAGCCTAAATCAAGTTTGGGGACAGGGAGATTCACCCCTCCACTTT.

This clonotype was observed at least ten times. The V and J genes are TRBV11-2 and TRBJ2-7, with 11 bases matching TRBD1. The V segment lost 5 bases and the J segment 7 bases; nucleotides outside the gene matches: 13. CDR3 size: 16 residues. Germline V gives CDR1 SGHAT, CDR2 FQNNGV. This chain's CDR3 is CASSLPLGQGAREQYF. The CDR3 DNA follows: TGTGCCAGCAGCCTCCCCCTCGGACAGGGGGCACGGGAGCAGTACTTC.

The J gene is TRBJ1-2, the V gene TRBV25-1; 7 positions agree with TRBD1. The CDR3 spans 12 residues. Germline V CDR1 and CDR2: MGHDK, SYGVNS. The CDR3 loop is CARETGSYGYTF. CDR3 nucleotides: TGTGCTAGAGAGACAGGGAGCTATGGCTACACCTTC.

Comments on this clonotype: A read error is possible here, since a much larger clone lies one base away. The J gene is TRBJ1-2, the V gene TRBV5-1, with a tentative D call TRBD1 (6 bases). The CDR3 length is 15 residues. Germline loops: CDR1 SGHRS, CDR2 YFSETQ. CDR3 coding DNA: TGCGCCAGCAGCTTGGACGGGACACCCGGGTATGGCTACGCCTTC. Its translation is CASSLDGTPGYGYAF.

This chain joins TRBV20-1 and TRBJ1-2; TRBD1 is a possible D gene (5 bases). Germline assignment: CDR1 DFQATT and CDR2 SNEGSKA (reference sequence). The ends were cut back, 4 bases at V and 5 bases at J, with 17 bases in the middle. The CDR3 consists of 14 residues. The CDR3 region has the DNA TGCAGTGCTACAGACGGGGGTATGTCGTATGGCTACACCTTC. This codes for CSATDGGMSYGYTF.

A note on this clonotype: This sequence may be a read error, since a much larger clone differs from it by one base. The V gene is TRBV6-6, the J gene TRBJ1-5, with 7 positions matching TRBD1. The CDR3 length is 14 residues. Germline V gives CDR1 MNHNY, CDR2 SVGAGI (reference sequence). Trimming cost V 5 bases and J 7 bases; bases outside gene matches: 8. The CDR3 nucleotides read TGTGCCAGCAGTCAAAAGGGGGCAGGGCAGCCCCAGCATTTT. Translating it yields CASSQKGAGQPQHF.

This clonotype has more than one count but fewer than ten. The rearrangement uses TRBV28 and TRBJ2-1; 10 positions agree with TRBD2. Germline V lookup: CDR1 MDHEN, CDR2 SYDVKM. CDR3 length equals 16 residues. J gave up 9 bases and V 3 bases, and 11 bases lay outside the gene matches. CDR3 coding DNA: TGTGCCAGCAGTTTGCTTCTAGCGGGAGAAAATTCTGAGCAGTTCTTC. It translates to CASSLLLAGENSEQFF.

On this clonotype itself: The junction differs from germline at one of its ends, possibly a read error. This chain connects TRBV13 to TRBJ2-2; TRBD2 matches at 14 bases. The germline V gene encodes CDR1 PRHDT and CDR2 FYEKMQ (reference sequence). This CDR3 has 18 amino acids. The CDR3 bases are TGTGCCGGCAGCTCCGGACTAGCGGGAGGTGCCGACACCGGGGAGCTGTTTTTT. This sequence encodes CAGSSGLAGGADTGELFF.

This clonotype was counted ten times or more. CDR3 residues: CATSLVTNTGELFF. CDR3 nucleotide sequence: TGTGCCACCTCACTAGTGACAAACACCGGGGAGCTGTTTTTT. This chain links TRBV6-1 with TRBJ2-2; tentative D call: TRBD2 (5 bases). The CDR3 has 14 residues. Trimming pared 10 bases from V and 2 bases from J, leaving 14 bases between. CDR1 MNHNS and CDR2 SASEGT come from the germline V gene.

This clonotype has at least ten counts. The V gene is TRBV5-1, the J gene TRBJ2-5; 7 nucleotides agree with TRBD1. CDR3 size: 15 residues. With 4 bases clipped from V and 3 bases from J, the junction kept 9 bases outside the gene matches. In germline, CDR1 is SGHRS, CDR2 YFSETQ. CDR3 region: CASSTMDRLKETQYF. The CDR3 coding sequence is TGCGCCAGCAGCACGATGGACAGGTTGAAAGAGACCCAGTACTTC.

Many counts were recorded for this clonotype. The chain links TRBV5-6 to TRBJ2-1; D ambiguous. CDR1 and CDR2 from the germline V gene are SGHDT and YYEEEE. Trimming pared 0 bases from V and 10 bases from J, leaving 8 bases between. CDR3 length equals 12 residues. The CDR3 DNA is TGTGCCAGCAGCTTGGGTATCGGGGAGCAGTTCTTC. It specifies CASSLGIGEQFF.

This clonotype was counted only a few times. The genes are TRBV28 and TRBJ1-5; possible D gene TRBD1, 5 bases. V gave up 3 bases and J gave up 3 bases, with 9 bases separating them. The CDR3 has 14 amino acids. Germline V gene sequence: CDR1 MDHEN, CDR2 SYDVKM. The CDR3 reads CASSFWGPNQPQHF. As DNA, the CDR3 is TGTGCCAGCAGTTTTTGGGGCCCCAATCAGCCCCAGCATTTT. The full variable domain, with the rest looked up from reference TRBV28 and TRBJ1-5, is DVKVTQSSRYLVKRTGEKVFLECVQDMDHENMFWYRQDPGLGLRLIYFSYDVKMKEKGDIPEGYSVSREKKERFSLILESASTNQTSMYLCASSFWGPNQPQHFGDGTRLSIL.

The table lists this clonotype with many counts. CDR3 coding DNA: TGTGCCAGCAGCCCCAGCGGGGGGCGGGAGGACACAGATACGCAGTATTTT. Amino acid sequence: CASSPSGGREDTDTQYF. The chain uses TRBV11-3 and TRBJ2-3; 9 bases map to TRBD2. The J segment lost 2 bases and the V segment lost 5 bases, leaving 11 bases of the junction unmatched. Germline V gene sequence: CDR1 SGHNT, CDR2 YENEEA. The CDR3 is made up of 17 amino acids.

A remark on this clonotype: This could be a read error, since a much larger clone is one nucleotide away. The rearrangement joins TRBV5-6 to TRBJ2-7; D gene ambiguous. There are 14 residues in the CDR3. Between the trimmed V and J ends, which lost 3 bases and 5 bases, there was a span of 15 bases. Germline V gene lookup returns CDR1 SGHDT and CDR2 YYEEEE. The CDR3 region has the DNA TGTGCCAGCAGCTCGACCTTGCCGGCACACGAGCAGTACTTC. This gives the protein CASSSTLPAHEQYF.